The text below deals with one TCR beta chain. What it recognizes is unknown. Baseline was the first blood sampling point, followed by cycle 4 day 1 and cycle 7 day 1. This sample was taken from a study of OX40 agonist ivuxolimab in advanced cancers. In the study overall: Patients were dosed with the agonistic anti-OX40 (CD134) antibody ivuxolimab. Overall study findings and caveats: CD4+ and CD8+ T cells in blood underwent clonal expansion by week 6 at 0.1 to 3.0 mg/kg. Certain nonresponders likewise exhibited a low normalized T-cell clonal expansion.

Only in-frame clones appear in the TCRdb table, and some are missing; sequencing was by immunoSEQ multiplex PCR. This table holds tens of thousands of clones, approximately 81% found once. The V gene's germline CDR1 is GTSNPN and CDR2 SVGIG (reference sequence). Germline trimming cut 7 bases from V and 3 bases from J; bases unmatched to any gene: 6. This CDR3 comprises 13 residues. V usage is TRBV30 and J usage is TRBJ1-2; TRBD1 aligns across 9 bases. Sequencing used CD4+ or CD8+ T cells sorted from blood, obtained in a trial of the OX40 agonist ivuxolimab. The sequence was obtained from an adult with an advanced solid tumor such as melanoma, head and neck, liver or kidney cancer. The CDR3 sequence: CASRRQGDYGYTF. The CDR3 coding sequence is TGTGCCTCAAGACGACAGGGGGACTATGGCTACACCTTC.